This entry lists 10 T cell receptor beta chains sequenced from one sample in a study of T-cell memory formation after mild COVID-19. TCRdb ran MiXCR on the 5' RACE reads and lists one entry per CDR3 protein. Of 90,000 to 130,000 distinct CDR3 sequences in the sample, roughly a sixth are singletons; the top ten hold less than 6%. The specimen was PBMCs or a T cell subset sorted from them (not recorded which). These receptors were taken from a man in his late teens or twenties who had mild COVID-19 (a few samples of this study predate the infection). Cell type and time point are not known.

This clonotype was recorded a few times. The rearrangement uses TRBV4-2 and TRBJ2-2; D ambiguous. CDR1 LGHNA and CDR2 YNFKEQ come from the germline V gene. The length of the CDR3 is 12 residues. V was shortened by 8 bases and J by 6 bases, with 10 bases between the two germline ends. CDR3 in amino acids: CASQVGSGELFF. The CDR3, as DNA: TGTGCCAGCCAAGTAGGGTCCGGGGAGCTGTTTTTT.

The chain is built from TRBV6-5 and TRBJ1-4, with a possible D match to TRBD1 (5 bases). The V gene lost 5 bases and the J gene lost 5 bases, with 9 bases spanning the gap. The CDR3 length is 13 residues. Germline-derived CDR1 and CDR2 are MNHEY and SVGAGI. The CDR3: CASSPQENEKLFF. The CDR3 DNA reads TGTGCCAGCAGTCCACAGGAGAATGAAAAACTGTTTTTT.

This clonotype was picked up a small number of times. Here the CDR3 reads CSASSALKNEQFF. In nucleotides, the CDR3 is TGCAGTGCTAGTTCCGCGCTGAAGAATGAGCAGTTCTTC. The chain uses TRBV20-1 and TRBJ2-1; D gene unclear. The length of the CDR3 is 13 residues. Germline V gene lookup returns CDR1 DFQATT and CDR2 SNEGSKA (reference sequence). The germline V and J ends were trimmed by 3 bases and 7 bases, with 13 bases remaining between them.

The V call is TRBV5-1, the J call TRBJ2-7, with D perhaps TRBD2 (5 bases). Between the trimmed V and J ends, which lost 0 bases and 2 bases, there was a span of 15 bases. The length of the CDR3 is 16 residues. In germline, CDR1 is SGHRS, CDR2 YFSETQ. The CDR3 DNA sequence: TGCGCCAGCAGCTTGGCCTACCGGGGAAAAACCTACGAGCAGTACTTC. Translated, it gives CASSLAYRGKTYEQYF.

This clonotype turned up a few times. The chain joins TRBV27 to TRBJ2-3; D not certain. Trimming shortened V by 0 bases and J by 2 bases, and 9 bases separated the two germline ends. The CDR3 extends over 15 amino acids. Germline assignment: CDR1 MNHEY and CDR2 SMNVEV (reference sequence). CDR3 amino acids: CASSLSATYTDTQYF. CDR3 DNA: TGTGCCAGCAGTTTATCGGCAACATACACAGATACGCAGTATTTT.

This clonotype has a handful of counts. The chain has TRBV29-1 and TRBJ1-2, with D unresolved. Germline assignment: CDR1 SQVTM and CDR2 ANQGSEA. Trimming removed 5 bases at V and 2 bases at J, with 6 bases between. The CDR3 runs to 11 residues. The CDR3 sequence is CSVYLNYGYTF. The CDR3 bases are TGCAGCGTTTATCTGAACTATGGCTACACCTTC.

The gene calls are TRBV3-1 and TRBJ1-1, with D unclear. CDR3 length: 15 residues. Germline V gene data show CDR1 as LGHDT and CDR2 as YNNKEL (reference sequence). The V and J ends lost 2 bases and 0 bases respectively, with 10 bases between them. CDR3 coding DNA: TGTGCCAGCAGCCAATGGAGAGGGATGAACACTGAAGCTTTCTTT. Its protein is CASSQWRGMNTEAFF.

The genes are TRBV7-2 and TRBJ1-1; weak D call: TRBD1 (6 bases). With 5 bases removed from V and 1 base from J, the gap between germline ends came to 11 bases. CDR3 length: 14 residues. Germline assignment: CDR1 SGHTA and CDR2 FQGNSA. In DNA form, the CDR3 reads TGTGCCAGCAGCACCGGGGGCACGAACACTGAAGCTTTCTTT. Its protein product is CASSTGGTNTEAFF.

A few counts support this clonotype. This chain joins TRBV20-1 and TRBJ1-6; 8 bases match TRBD1. V dropped 7 bases and J dropped 10; count of bases not matched to a gene: 6. In germline, CDR1 is DFQATT, CDR2 SNEGSKA (reference sequence). The CDR3 contains 12 residues. CDR3 nucleotide sequence: TGCAGTGTCGACAGGGGAGGGTCACCCCTCCACTTT. Translating it yields CSVDRGGSPLHF.

This clonotype came up a few times. The chain couples TRBV20-1 to TRBJ2-3; the D is unclear. This CDR3 has 14 residues. V shed 5 bases and J shed 2 bases, with 14 bases lying between them. Germline CDR1 and CDR2: DFQATT and SNEGSKA (reference sequence). CDR3 protein: CSALTHGTTDTQYF. As DNA, the CDR3 is TGCAGTGCTCTGACTCATGGAACCACAGATACGCAGTATTTT.